This is a list of T cell receptor beta chains from one sample in a study of T cell changes during pregnancy in multiple sclerosis. Produced via immunoSEQ multiplex PCR; TCRdb's table is partial and in-frame only. This table holds some 87,000 clones, around 96% found once. This sample comprised peripheral blood, obtained in the second trimester of pregnancy. These TCRs come from a female donor with multiple sclerosis, enrolled in a pregnancy study. CDR3s include the opening cysteine and the closing phenylalanine or tryptophan. D genes are given only for firm matches. Size tells how often a clone was seen (once, few, many) or the class of an expanded clone, and some rows leave it out.

CDR3 protein: CASSLQGYEQYF
CDR3 DNA: TGTGCCAGCAGTTTGCAGGGCTACGAGCAGTACTTC
clone size: -
D gene: -
J gene: TRBJ2-7
V gene: TRBV27

CDR3 protein: CASGQGTNTGELFF
CDR3 DNA: TGTGCCAGCGGCCAGGGTACGAACACCGGGGAGCTGTTTTTT
clone size: -
D gene: -
J gene: TRBJ2-2
V gene: TRBV27

CDR3 protein: CATAGTGVETQYF
CDR3 DNA: TGTGCCACCGCCGGGACAGGGGTAGAGACCCAGTACTTC
clone size: -
D gene: TRBD1
J gene: TRBJ2-5
V gene: TRBV6-1

CDR3 protein: CASSPALAGTSNNEQFF
CDR3 DNA: TGTGCCAGCAGCCCCGCGTTAGCGGGAACCTCGAACAATGAGCAGTTCTTC
clone size: -
D gene: TRBD2
J gene: TRBJ2-1
V gene: TRBV7-2

CDR3 protein: CATSRGTYEETQYF
CDR3 DNA: TGTGCCACCAGCAGGGGGACTTATGAAGAGACCCAGTACTTC
clone size: -
D gene: -
J gene: TRBJ2-5
V gene: TRBV15

CDR3 protein: CASSPLAGSPFEQYF
CDR3 DNA: TGTGCCAGCTCACCGCTAGCGGGAAGCCCGTTCGAGCAGTACTTC
clone size: -
D gene: TRBD2
J gene: TRBJ2-7
V gene: TRBV18

CDR3 protein: CASSETSGTSTDTQYF
CDR3 DNA: TGTGCCAGCAGTGAGACTAGCGGGACTAGCACAGATACGCAGTATTTT
clone size: -
D gene: TRBD2
J gene: TRBJ2-3
V gene: TRBV27

CDR3 protein: CALSDRGNQPQHF
CDR3 DNA: TGTGCCCTTTCGGACAGGGGGAATCAGCCCCAGCATTTT
clone size: -
D gene: TRBD1
J gene: TRBJ1-5
V gene: TRBV30

CDR3 protein: CASSFGGKLFF
CDR3 DNA: TGTGCCAGCAGTTTCGGAGGAAAACTGTTTTTT
clone size: -
D gene: -
J gene: TRBJ1-4
V gene: TRBV27

CDR3 protein: CAISEWGLAGGYMYEQYF
CDR3 DNA: TGTGCCATCAGTGAGTGGGGACTAGCGGGAGGGTATATGTACGAGCAGTACTTC
clone size: -
D gene: TRBD2
J gene: TRBJ2-7
V gene: TRBV10-3

CDR3 protein: CASGLGTLNTGELFF
CDR3 DNA: TGTGCTAGTGGTTTGGGGACACTGAACACCGGGGAGCTGTTTTTT
clone size: -
D gene: -
J gene: TRBJ2-2
V gene: TRBV12-5

CDR3 protein: CASSLPGLPYEQYF
CDR3 DNA: TGTGCCAGCAGCTTACCGGGACTACCGTACGAGCAGTACTTC
clone size: -
D gene: TRBD2
J gene: TRBJ2-7
V gene: TRBV7-9

CDR3 protein: CASSSTPFGRFF
CDR3 DNA: TGTGCCAGCAGCTCGACTCCGTTTGGCCGTTTCTTC
clone size: -
D gene: -
J gene: TRBJ2-1
V gene: TRBV11-2

CDR3 protein: CASSPPGGQGTEQYF
CDR3 DNA: TGTGCCAGCTCACCACCGGGCGGACAGGGCACCGAGCAGTACTTC
clone size: -
D gene: TRBD1
J gene: TRBJ2-7
V gene: TRBV18

CDR3 protein: CASSENYEQFF
CDR3 DNA: TGCGCCAGCAGTGAGAACTATGAGCAGTTCTTC
clone size: -
D gene: -
J gene: TRBJ2-1
V gene: TRBV10-1

CDR3 protein: CASSLEWTSGYNEQFF
CDR3 DNA: TGTGCCAGCAGCTTAGAGTGGACTAGCGGGTACAATGAGCAGTTCTTC
clone size: -
D gene: TRBD2
J gene: TRBJ2-1
V gene: TRBV7-7

CDR3 protein: CASSFGRPGQMNTEAFF
CDR3 DNA: TGCGCCAGCAGCTTTGGACGCCCGGGACAGATGAACACTGAAGCTTTCTTT
clone size: few
D gene: TRBD1
J gene: TRBJ1-1
V gene: TRBV5-1

CDR3 protein: CASSRTMTEGAYNEQFF
CDR3 DNA: TGTGCCAGCAGCAGGACGATGACAGAAGGAGCCTACAATGAGCAGTTCTTC
clone size: -
D gene: -
J gene: TRBJ2-1
V gene: TRBV5-5

CDR3 protein: CASSDFRSGRADYF
CDR3 DNA: TGTGCCAGCAGTGACTTCCGTAGCGGGAGGGCCGACTACTTC
clone size: once
D gene: TRBD2
J gene: TRBJ2-7
V gene: TRBV25-1

CDR3 protein: CATFSGRFSTDTQYF
CDR3 DNA: TGTGCCACCTTTAGCGGGAGGTTCAGCACAGATACGCAGTATTTT
clone size: -
D gene: TRBD2
J gene: TRBJ2-3
V gene: TRBV27

CDR3 protein: CASTPMDGYTF
CDR3 DNA: TGTGCCAGCACCCCTATGGATGGCTACACCTTC
clone size: -
D gene: -
J gene: TRBJ1-2
V gene: TRBV6-1

CDR3 protein: CASSLDISGGTDEQYF
CDR3 DNA: TGTGCCAGCAGCTTAGATATATCAGGGGGCACCGACGAGCAGTACTTC
clone size: -
D gene: TRBD1
J gene: TRBJ2-7
V gene: TRBV11-2

CDR3 protein: CASSVAPTENTEAFF
CDR3 DNA: TGTGCCAGCAGCGTAGCTCCGACAGAGAACACTGAAGCTTTCTTT
clone size: -
D gene: -
J gene: TRBJ1-1
V gene: TRBV9

CDR3 protein: CASTAGQGNNQPQHF
CDR3 DNA: TGTGCCAGCACGGCGGGACAGGGGAACAATCAGCCCCAGCATTTT
clone size: many
D gene: TRBD1
J gene: TRBJ1-5
V gene: TRBV6-1

CDR3 protein: CSTRTGGGPYEQYF
CDR3 DNA: TGCAGCACCAGGACAGGGGGCGGCCCCTACGAGCAGTACTTC
clone size: -
D gene: TRBD1
J gene: TRBJ2-7
V gene: TRBV29-1

CDR3 protein: CASSRGGLAGDTGELFF
CDR3 DNA: TGCGCCAGCAGCCGGGGGGGACTAGCGGGAGACACCGGGGAGCTGTTTTTT
clone size: -
D gene: TRBD2
J gene: TRBJ2-2
V gene: TRBV4-1

CDR3 protein: CASSIEGSTEAFF
CDR3 DNA: TGTGCCAGTAGTATAGAGGGGAGCACTGAAGCTTTCTTT
clone size: -
D gene: -
J gene: TRBJ1-1
V gene: TRBV19

CDR3 protein: CASSPQGNDEQYF
CDR3 DNA: TGTGCCAGCAGCCCGCAGGGGAACGACGAGCAGTACTTC
clone size: -
D gene: -
J gene: TRBJ2-7
V gene: TRBV28

CDR3 protein: CSVVPGLGIASTDTQYF
CDR3 DNA: TGCAGCGTAGTACCGGGACTAGGCATTGCTAGCACAGATACGCAGTATTTT
clone size: -
D gene: TRBD2
J gene: TRBJ2-3
V gene: TRBV29-1

CDR3 protein: CASSLEQGNEKLFF
CDR3 DNA: TGTGCCAGCAGCTTGGAGCAGGGAAACGAAAAACTGTTTTTT
clone size: -
D gene: -
J gene: TRBJ1-4
V gene: TRBV5-6

CDR3 protein: CAWSKAGTLSNYGYTF
CDR3 DNA: TGTGCCTGGAGTAAGGCAGGAACTCTTTCTAACTATGGCTACACCTTC
clone size: once
D gene: -
J gene: TRBJ1-2
V gene: TRBV30

CDR3 protein: CASSLTSGSPSRTDTQYF
CDR3 DNA: TGTGCCAGCAGTTTGACTAGCGGGAGCCCCAGTCGGACAGATACGCAGTATTTT
clone size: -
D gene: TRBD2
J gene: TRBJ2-3
V gene: TRBV28

CDR3 protein: CASSKKVEGGYTF
CDR3 DNA: TGTGCCAGCAGCAAAAAGGTTGAGGGTGGCTACACCTTC
clone size: -
D gene: -
J gene: TRBJ1-2
V gene: TRBV21-1

CDR3 protein: CASSGAGSGQSYEQYF
CDR3 DNA: TGTGCCAGCAGTGGGGCCGGGAGCGGCCAGTCCTACGAGCAGTACTTC
clone size: -
D gene: -
J gene: TRBJ2-7
V gene: TRBV6-1

CDR3 protein: CASCSLDNRERAFF
CDR3 DNA: TGTGCCAGCTGTTCACTTGATAACAGGGAGAGAGCTTTCTTT
clone size: -
D gene: -
J gene: TRBJ1-1
V gene: TRBV28

CDR3 protein: CASSPPGDRVNNEQFF
CDR3 DNA: TGTGCCAGCAGCCCCCCGGGGGACAGGGTAAACAATGAGCAGTTCTTC
clone size: -
D gene: TRBD1
J gene: TRBJ2-1
V gene: TRBV7-2

CDR3 protein: CASSFTVSGANVLTF
CDR3 DNA: TGTGCCAGCAGCTTTACAGTCTCTGGGGCCAACGTCCTGACTTTC
clone size: -
D gene: -
J gene: TRBJ2-6
V gene: TRBV7-2

CDR3 protein: CSVPRVDYNEQFF
CDR3 DNA: TGCAGCGTTCCCAGGGTTGACTACAATGAGCAGTTCTTC
clone size: -
D gene: -
J gene: TRBJ2-1
V gene: TRBV29-1

CDR3 protein: CASRDSAKNIQYF
CDR3 DNA: TGTGCCAGTAGAGATTCAGCCAAAAACATTCAGTACTTC
clone size: -
D gene: -
J gene: TRBJ2-4
V gene: TRBV6-5

CDR3 protein: CASSLGLAGGSSYNEQFF
CDR3 DNA: TGTGCCAGCAGCTTAGGACTAGCGGGAGGGAGCTCCTACAATGAGCAGTTCTTC
clone size: once
D gene: TRBD2
J gene: TRBJ2-1
V gene: TRBV7-8

CDR3 protein: CATSPLETGGLGETQYF
CDR3 DNA: TGTGCCACCTCGCCGCTGGAGACAGGGGGCTTGGGGGAGACCCAGTACTTC
clone size: -
D gene: TRBD1
J gene: TRBJ2-5
V gene: TRBV19

CDR3 protein: CASSAPLSF
CDR3 DNA: TGTGCCAGCAGCGCCCCACTCTCCTTC
clone size: -
D gene: -
J gene: TRBJ1-2
V gene: TRBV9

CDR3 protein: CSVASRVQHGYTF
CDR3 DNA: TGCAGCGTTGCGAGCCGGGTCCAGCATGGCTACACCTTC
clone size: -
D gene: -
J gene: TRBJ1-2
V gene: TRBV29-1

CDR3 protein: CASSEGTTISGANVLTF
CDR3 DNA: TGTGCCAGCAGTGAAGGGACAACCATCTCTGGGGCCAACGTCCTGACTTTC
clone size: -
D gene: -
J gene: TRBJ2-6
V gene: TRBV2

CDR3 protein: CASSALDMGTNTEAFF
CDR3 DNA: TGTGCCAGCAGTGCATTGGACATGGGAACGAACACTGAAGCTTTCTTT
clone size: -
D gene: -
J gene: TRBJ1-1
V gene: TRBV25-1

CDR3 protein: CASSPPGPRRDTQYF
CDR3 DNA: TGTGCCAGCAGTCCCCCTGGGCCGCGCAGGGATACGCAGTATTTT
clone size: -
D gene: -
J gene: TRBJ2-3
V gene: TRBV6-5

CDR3 protein: CASSHGELFF
CDR3 DNA: TGTGCCAGCAGCCACGGGGAGCTGTTTTTT
clone size: few
D gene: -
J gene: TRBJ2-2
V gene: TRBV5-8

CDR3 protein: CASSPLAGGPTDTQYF
CDR3 DNA: TGTGCCAGCTCACCATTAGCGGGAGGCCCCACAGATACGCAGTATTTT
clone size: -
D gene: TRBD2
J gene: TRBJ2-3
V gene: TRBV18

CDR3 protein: CASSFPGGPNTGELFF
CDR3 DNA: TGCGCCAGCAGCTTTCCGGGAGGGCCGAACACCGGGGAGCTGTTTTTT
clone size: once
D gene: TRBD2
J gene: TRBJ2-2
V gene: TRBV10-1

CDR3 protein: CASSTGTLLDEKLFF
CDR3 DNA: TGCGCCAGCAGCACGGGGACATTGCTAGATGAAAAACTGTTTTTT
clone size: -
D gene: -
J gene: TRBJ1-4
V gene: TRBV5-1

CDR3 protein: CASKGVGEDTQYF
CDR3 DNA: TGTGCCAGCAAGGGGGTCGGGGAAGATACGCAGTATTTT
clone size: -
D gene: -
J gene: TRBJ2-3
V gene: TRBV7-2

CDR3 protein: CASATGLAEKETQYF
CDR3 DNA: TGTGCCAGCGCAACGGGACTAGCCGAAAAAGAGACCCAGTACTTC
clone size: -
D gene: TRBD2
J gene: TRBJ2-5
V gene: TRBV27

CDR3 protein: CASRRVGQGASNYGYTF
CDR3 DNA: TGCGCCAGCCGCCGCGTGGGACAGGGGGCGTCTAACTATGGCTACACCTTC
clone size: -
D gene: TRBD1
J gene: TRBJ1-2
V gene: TRBV5-1

CDR3 protein: CASSGGNSYEQYF
CDR3 DNA: TGTGCCAGCAGCGGCGGGAACTCCTACGAGCAGTACTTC
clone size: -
D gene: -
J gene: TRBJ2-7
V gene: TRBV6-5

CDR3 protein: CASSLRQGMGETQYF
CDR3 DNA: TGTGCCAGCAGTCTAAGACAGGGGATGGGAGAGACCCAGTACTTC
clone size: -
D gene: TRBD1
J gene: TRBJ2-5
V gene: TRBV6-5